Below are 15 T cell receptor beta chains sequenced from a single sample in a study of T cells after yellow fever vaccination. In TCRdb, the 5' RACE reads were re-called with MiXCR into one record per CDR3 protein. The repertoire holds a few hundred thousand distinct CDR3 sequences, with around 5.2% as singletons. The sequencing here drew on CD4+ T cells sorted from PBMCs, taken on the day of the yellow fever booster vaccination. Receptors originate from a man between 18 and 29 years old who received the YFV17D yellow fever vaccine.

V gene TRBV5-1 combines with J gene TRBJ2-2; perhaps TRBD2 as D (6 bases). The CDR3 is 16 residues long. Germline loops: CDR1 SGHRS, CDR2 YFSETQ. V lost 4 bases and J lost 5, with 18 bases in between. The CDR3 sequence: CASSPGGATRTGELFF. Written as DNA, the CDR3 is TGCGCCAGCAGCCCGGGCGGGGCAACAAGGACCGGGGAGCTGTTTTTT.

Points on this clonotype: No conserved phenylalanine or tryptophan is present at the end of the CDR3, so a read error is the likely explanation. The chain is built from TRBV6-2 or TRBV6-3 and TRBJ1-3; D ambiguous. The CDR3 length is 12 residues. V shed 7 bases and J shed 4 bases, with 8 bases lying between them. Per the germline V gene, CDR1 is MNHEY and CDR2 is SVGEGT. Here the CDR3 reads CASTSLGNTIYI. The CDR3 DNA is TGTGCCAGCACGAGTTTAGGAAACACCATATATATT.

This clonotype has more than one count but fewer than ten. The chain carries TRBV5-1 and TRBJ2-2, with unresolved D. Trimming took off 0 bases at V and 2 bases at J, with 14 bases between the two ends. CDR1 is SGHRS and CDR2 is YFSETQ in the germline V gene. The CDR3 has 17 residues. Here the CDR3 DNA reads TGCGCCAGCAGCTTGGAGTTCGGCACACTCAACACCGGGGAGCTGTTTTTT. This encodes CASSLEFGTLNTGELFF.

This clonotype has only a few counts. This chain connects TRBV20-1 to TRBJ1-1; 7 nucleotides agree with TRBD1. The germline V gene encodes CDR1 DFQATT and CDR2 SNEGSKA (reference sequence). Germline trimming cut 0 bases from V and 1 base from J; bases unmatched to any gene: 5. The CDR3 is made up of 15 amino acids. The CDR3: CSARDPGQRNTEAFF. Here the CDR3 DNA reads TGCAGTGCTAGAGATCCGGGACAGCGGAACACTGAAGCTTTCTTT.

This chain connects TRBV6-5 to TRBJ2-1; weak D call: TRBD2 (7 bases). V lost 2 bases and J lost 6, with 17 bases in between. CDR3 size: 16 residues. From germline, CDR1 is MNHEY and CDR2 SVGAGI. CDR3: CASSYQGGGSRNEQFF. In DNA form, the CDR3 reads TGTGCCAGCAGTTACCAAGGGGGGGGCTCTCGCAATGAGCAGTTCTTC.

This clonotype appeared a few times. The chain employs TRBV21-1 and TRBJ2-7; the listed D gene, TRBD1, was not tested against the DNA. TRBV21-1 is described as a pseudogene. This CDR3 region has 16 residues. The CDR3 is CASSKMGHLSSYEQYV. Here the CDR3 DNA reads TGTGCCAGCAGCAAAATGGGACATCTCAGCTCCTACGAGCAGTACGTC.

The chain links TRBV7-2 to TRBJ1-5; no definite D call. The CDR3 covers 14 residues. Germline values: CDR1 SGHTA, CDR2 FQGNSA. V lost 5 bases, J lost 3 bases, and 11 bases lay in between. Here the CDR3 reads CASSPSTYNQPQHF. The CDR3 region has the DNA TGTGCCAGCAGCCCGTCCACCTACAATCAGCCCCAGCATTTT.

This clonotype was detected many times. CDR3 in DNA: TGCGCCAGCAGCCAAGTCCCCGCGGCCGGGGAGCTGTTTTTT. Residues: CASSQVPAAGELFF. The rearrangement links TRBV4-3 to TRBJ2-2; D remains unclear. Germline CDR1 reads LGHNA; CDR2 reads YSLEER. The V end lost 1 base, the J end lost 6 bases, and 9 bases lay between the germline ends. This CDR3 is 14 amino acids long.

The rearrangement links TRBV12-3 or TRBV12-4 to TRBJ1-1; D remains unclear. Trimming pared 8 bases from V and 6 bases from J, leaving 16 bases between. The CDR3 has 13 amino acids. The CDR3 bases are TGTGCCAGCCGGGCAGTCAATTGGGCTGAAGCTTTCTTT. Its protein product is CASRAVNWAEAFF.

This clonotype has just a few counts. The chain carries TRBV20-1 and TRBJ2-3; D not resolved. This CDR3 spans 12 amino acids. The V gene lost 4 bases and the J gene lost 0 bases, with 5 bases spanning the gap. The germline V gene encodes CDR1 DFQATT and CDR2 SNEGSKA (reference sequence). CDR3 DNA: TGCAGTGCTACCCCCAGCACAGATACGCAGTATTTT. Protein product: CSATPSTDTQYF.

This clonotype occurred a few times. The chain recombines TRBV6-1 with TRBJ1-1, with TRBD1 matching over 7 bases. The V gene end was trimmed by 1 base and the J gene end by 3 bases; junction bases not matched to a gene: 2. CDR1 and CDR2 (germline): MNHNS, SASEGT. The CDR3 extends over 14 amino acids. DNA of the CDR3: TGTGCCAGCAGTGAAGACAGGGGCGACACTGAAGCTTTCTTT. Translated, it gives CASSEDRGDTEAFF.

This clonotype was found a few times. The rearrangement uses TRBV6-1 and TRBJ1-1, with 9 bases aligning to TRBD1. V lost 10 bases, J lost 4 bases, and 16 bases stayed unmatched. This CDR3 is built from 16 residues. Per the germline V gene, CDR1 is MNHNS and CDR2 is SASEGT. The CDR3 region is CAIHPGTGWESTEAFF. As DNA, the CDR3 is TGTGCCATCCACCCCGGGACAGGGTGGGAGAGCACTGAAGCTTTCTTT.

This clonotype has a count of ten or more. The genes are TRBV4-3 and TRBJ1-4; D is undetermined. Between the trimmed V and J ends, which lost 0 bases and 4 bases, there was a span of 12 bases. CDR1 and CDR2 (germline): LGHNA, YSLEER. The CDR3 runs to 16 residues. As DNA, the CDR3 is TGCGCCAGCAGCCAAGATCGGAACATGGATAATGAAAAACTGTTTTTT. It is translated as CASSQDRNMDNEKLFF.

The table lists this clonotype with a few counts. The chain joins TRBV6-2 or TRBV6-3 to TRBJ1-2; D is perhaps TRBD1 (6 bases). Germline V gives CDR1 MNHEY, CDR2 SVGEGT. The CDR3 contains 14 residues. V was cut by 6 bases and J by 1 base, with 12 bases left in between. The CDR3 DNA sequence: TGTGCCAGCAGGCCCGGACAGAGTAACTATGGCTACACCTTC. Residues: CASRPGQSNYGYTF.

This clonotype came up a few times. This chain connects TRBV6-1 to TRBJ2-1, with D unresolved. CDR1 and CDR2 from the germline V gene are MNHNS and SASEGT. CDR3 size: 14 residues. Trimming removed 1 base from V and 4 bases from J, with 8 bases in between. The CDR3 DNA is TGTGCCAGCAGTGAAGAGGGTCAATACAATGAGCAGTTCTTC. Residues: CASSEEGQYNEQFF.